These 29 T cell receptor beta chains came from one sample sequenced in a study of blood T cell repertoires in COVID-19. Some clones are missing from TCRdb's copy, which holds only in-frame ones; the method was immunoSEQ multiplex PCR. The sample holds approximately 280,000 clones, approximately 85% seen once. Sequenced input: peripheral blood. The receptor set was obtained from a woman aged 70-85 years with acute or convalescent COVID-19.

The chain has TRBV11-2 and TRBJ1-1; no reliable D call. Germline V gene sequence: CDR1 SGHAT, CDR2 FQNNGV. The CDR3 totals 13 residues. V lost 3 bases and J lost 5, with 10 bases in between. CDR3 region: CASSFYGRTEAFF. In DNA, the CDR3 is TGTGCCAGCAGCTTCTACGGTAGAACTGAAGCTTTCTTT.

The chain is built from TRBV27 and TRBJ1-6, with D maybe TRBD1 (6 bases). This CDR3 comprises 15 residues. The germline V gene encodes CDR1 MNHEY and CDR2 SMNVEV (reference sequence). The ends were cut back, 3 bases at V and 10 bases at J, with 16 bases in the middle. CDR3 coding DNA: TGTGCCAGCAGTTTGTACCCCGGGACAATCTCACCCCTCCACTTT. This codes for CASSLYPGTISPLHF.

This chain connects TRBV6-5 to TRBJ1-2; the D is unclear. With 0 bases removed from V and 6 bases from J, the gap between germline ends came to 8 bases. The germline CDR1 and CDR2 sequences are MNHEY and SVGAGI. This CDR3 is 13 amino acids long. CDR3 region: CASSYSNRDGYTF. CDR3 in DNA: TGTGCCAGCAGTTACTCGAACAGAGATGGCTACACCTTC.

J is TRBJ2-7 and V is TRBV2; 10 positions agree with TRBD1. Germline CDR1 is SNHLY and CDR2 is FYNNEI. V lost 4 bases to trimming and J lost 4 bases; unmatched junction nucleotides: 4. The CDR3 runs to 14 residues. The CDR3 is CASSGRTGGYEQYF. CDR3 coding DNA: TGTGCCAGCAGTGGGCGGACAGGGGGTTACGAGCAGTACTTC.

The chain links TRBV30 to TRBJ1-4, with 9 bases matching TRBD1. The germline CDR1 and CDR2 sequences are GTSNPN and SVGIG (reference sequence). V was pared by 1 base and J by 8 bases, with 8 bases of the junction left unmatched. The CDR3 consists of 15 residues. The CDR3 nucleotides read TGTGCCTGGAGTGCCGGGACAGGGAGGCGCGAAAAACTGTTTTTT. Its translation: CAWSAGTGRREKLFF.

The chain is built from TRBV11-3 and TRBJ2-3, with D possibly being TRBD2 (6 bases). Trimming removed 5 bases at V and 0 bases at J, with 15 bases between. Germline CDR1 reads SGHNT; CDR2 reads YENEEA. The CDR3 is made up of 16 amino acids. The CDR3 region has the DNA TGTGCCAGCAGCCCAGGCCGGGACTCCAGCACAGATACGCAGTATTTT. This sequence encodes CASSPGRDSSTDTQYF.

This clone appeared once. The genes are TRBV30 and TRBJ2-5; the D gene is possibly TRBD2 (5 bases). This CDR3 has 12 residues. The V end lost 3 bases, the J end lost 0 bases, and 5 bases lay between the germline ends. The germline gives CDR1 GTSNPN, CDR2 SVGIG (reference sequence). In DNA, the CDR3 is TGTGCCTGGAGGACTAACCAAGAGACCCAGTACTTC. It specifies CAWRTNQETQYF.

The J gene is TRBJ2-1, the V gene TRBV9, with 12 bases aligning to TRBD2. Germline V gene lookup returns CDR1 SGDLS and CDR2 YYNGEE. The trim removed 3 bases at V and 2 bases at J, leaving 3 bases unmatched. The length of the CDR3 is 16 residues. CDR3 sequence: CASSGTSGAPYNEQFF. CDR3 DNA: TGTGCCAGCAGCGGGACTAGCGGGGCCCCCTACAATGAGCAGTTCTTC. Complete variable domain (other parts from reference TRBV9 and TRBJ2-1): DSGVTQTPKHLITATGQRVTLRCSPRSGDLSVYWYQQSLDQGLQFLIQYYNGEERAKGNILERFSAQQFPDLHSELNLSSLELGDSALYFCASSGTSGAPYNEQFFGPGTRLTVL.

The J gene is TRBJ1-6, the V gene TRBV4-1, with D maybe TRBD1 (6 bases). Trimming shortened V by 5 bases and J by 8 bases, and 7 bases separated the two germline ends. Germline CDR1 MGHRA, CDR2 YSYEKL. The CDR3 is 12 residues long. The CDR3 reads CASSSGDSPLHF. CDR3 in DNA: TGCGCCAGCAGCTCAGGGGATTCACCCCTCCACTTT.

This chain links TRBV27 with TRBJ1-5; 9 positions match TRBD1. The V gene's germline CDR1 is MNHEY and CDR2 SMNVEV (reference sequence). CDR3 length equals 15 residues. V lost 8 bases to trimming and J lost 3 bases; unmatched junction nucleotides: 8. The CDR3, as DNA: TGTGCCAGCTGGGGCGGACAGGGGCTCAATCAGCCCCAGCATTTT. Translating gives CASWGGQGLNQPQHF.

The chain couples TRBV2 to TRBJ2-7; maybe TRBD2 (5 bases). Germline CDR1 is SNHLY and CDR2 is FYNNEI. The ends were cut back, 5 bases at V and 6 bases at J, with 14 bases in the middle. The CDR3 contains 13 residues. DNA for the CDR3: TGTGCCAGCAGTAGGACCCAAGGAGGCGAGCAGTACTTC. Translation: CASSRTQGGEQYF.

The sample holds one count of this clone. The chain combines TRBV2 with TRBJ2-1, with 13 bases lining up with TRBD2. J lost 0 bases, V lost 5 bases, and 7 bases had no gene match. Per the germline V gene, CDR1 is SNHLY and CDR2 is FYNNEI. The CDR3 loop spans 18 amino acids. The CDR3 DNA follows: TGTGCCAGCAGTTATCGACTAGCGGGGGGCCCCTCCTACAATGAGCAGTTCTTC. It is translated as CASSYRLAGGPSYNEQFF.

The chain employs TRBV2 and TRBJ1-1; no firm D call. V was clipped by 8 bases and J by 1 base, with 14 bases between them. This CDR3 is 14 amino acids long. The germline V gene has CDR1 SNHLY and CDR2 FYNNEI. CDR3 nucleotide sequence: TGTGCCAGCGGAAGAGACATGCCGAACACTGAAGCTTTCTTT. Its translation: CASGRDMPNTEAFF.

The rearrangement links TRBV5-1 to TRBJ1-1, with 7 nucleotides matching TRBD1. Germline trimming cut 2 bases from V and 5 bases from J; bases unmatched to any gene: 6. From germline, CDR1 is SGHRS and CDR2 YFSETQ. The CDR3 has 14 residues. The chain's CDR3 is CASSFEGAWTEAFF. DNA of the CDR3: TGCGCCAGCAGCTTTGAGGGGGCCTGGACTGAAGCTTTCTTT.

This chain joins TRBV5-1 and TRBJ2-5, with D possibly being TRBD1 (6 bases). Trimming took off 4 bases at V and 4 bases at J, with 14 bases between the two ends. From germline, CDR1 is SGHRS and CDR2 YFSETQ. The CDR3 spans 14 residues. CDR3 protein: CASSAGVRGETQYF. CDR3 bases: TGCGCCAGCAGCGCGGGCGTCAGGGGAGAGACCCAGTACTTC.

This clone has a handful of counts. In DNA, the CDR3 is TGTGCCAGCAGTTTACGGGAGCGGGGGCGACCCTACGAGCAGTACTTC. Translation: CASSLRERGRPYEQYF. The V gene is TRBV27, the J gene TRBJ2-7, with 8 bases matching TRBD2. The CDR3 loop spans 16 amino acids. V lost 2 bases to trimming and J lost 2 bases; unmatched junction nucleotides: 8. Germline loops: CDR1 MNHEY, CDR2 SMNVEV (reference sequence).

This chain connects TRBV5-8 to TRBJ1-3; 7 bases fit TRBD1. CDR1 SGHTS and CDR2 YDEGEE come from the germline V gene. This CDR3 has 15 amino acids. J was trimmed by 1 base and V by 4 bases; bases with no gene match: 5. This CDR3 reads CASSGGQTSGNTIYF. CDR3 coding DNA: TGTGCCAGCAGCGGGGGACAGACGTCTGGAAACACCATATATTTT.

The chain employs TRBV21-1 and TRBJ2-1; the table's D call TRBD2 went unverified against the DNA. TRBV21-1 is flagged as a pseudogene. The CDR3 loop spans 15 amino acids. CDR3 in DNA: TGTGCCAGCAGCTCCAGGGAGCTAGCGGGGCATGAGCAGTTCTTC. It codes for CASSSRELAGHEQFF.

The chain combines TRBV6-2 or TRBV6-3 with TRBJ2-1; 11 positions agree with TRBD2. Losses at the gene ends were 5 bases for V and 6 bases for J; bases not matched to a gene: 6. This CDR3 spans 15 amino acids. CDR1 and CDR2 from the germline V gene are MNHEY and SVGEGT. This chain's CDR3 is CASSTNSGGANEQFF. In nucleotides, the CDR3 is TGTGCCAGCAGTACAAATAGCGGGGGGGCCAATGAGCAGTTCTTC.

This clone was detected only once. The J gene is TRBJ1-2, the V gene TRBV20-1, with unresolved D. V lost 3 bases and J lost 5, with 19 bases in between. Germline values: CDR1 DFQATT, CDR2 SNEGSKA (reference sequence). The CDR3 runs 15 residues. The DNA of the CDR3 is TGCAGTGCTAGTCTGCGGGAGCCATTTCATTATGGCTACACCTTC. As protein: CSASLREPFHYGYTF.

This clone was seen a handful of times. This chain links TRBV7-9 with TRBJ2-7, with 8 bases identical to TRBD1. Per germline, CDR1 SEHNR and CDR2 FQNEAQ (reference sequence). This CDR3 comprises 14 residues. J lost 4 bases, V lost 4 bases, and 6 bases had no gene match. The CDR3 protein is CASSSGTGMYEQYF. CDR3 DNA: TGTGCCAGCAGCTCCGGGACAGGCATGTACGAGCAGTACTTC.

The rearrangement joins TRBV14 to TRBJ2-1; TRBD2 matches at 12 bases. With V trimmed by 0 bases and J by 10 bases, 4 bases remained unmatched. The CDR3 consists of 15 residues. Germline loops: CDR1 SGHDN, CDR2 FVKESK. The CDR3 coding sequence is TGTGCCAGCAGCCAAGATCTAGCGGGGGGGCGGGAGCAGTTCTTC. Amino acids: CASSQDLAGGREQFF. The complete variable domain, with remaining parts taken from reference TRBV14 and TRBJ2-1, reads EAGVTQFPSHSVIEKGQTVTLRCDPISGHDNLYWYRRVMGKEIKFLLHFVKESKQDESGMPNNRFLAERTGGTYSTLKVQPAELEDSGVYFCASSQDLAGGREQFFGPGTRLTVL.

This CDR3 reads CASPRGANEQYF. The CDR3 nucleotides read TGCGCCAGTCCCCGCGGGGCGAACGAGCAGTACTTC. This chain connects TRBV23-1 to TRBJ2-7, with D possibly TRBD2 on 6 matching bases. TRBV23-1 carries the ORF label, with uncertain function. The V end lost 9 bases, the J end lost 5 bases, and 14 bases lay between the germline ends. CDR3 length: 12 amino acids.

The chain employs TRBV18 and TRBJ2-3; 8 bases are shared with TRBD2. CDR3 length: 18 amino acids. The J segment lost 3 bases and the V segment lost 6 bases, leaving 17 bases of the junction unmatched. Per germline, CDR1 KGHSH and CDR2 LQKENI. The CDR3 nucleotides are TGTGCCAGCTCTCATCGTGGTGTGCGGGGGGCCCCTACAGATACGCAGTATTTT. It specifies CASSHRGVRGAPTDTQYF. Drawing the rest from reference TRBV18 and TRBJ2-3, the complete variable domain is NAGVMQNPRHLVRRRGQEARLRCSPMKGHSHVYWYRQLPEEGLKFMVYLQKENIIDESGMPKERFSAEFPKEGPSILRIQQVVRGDSAAYFCASSHRGVRGAPTDTQYFGPGTRLTVL.

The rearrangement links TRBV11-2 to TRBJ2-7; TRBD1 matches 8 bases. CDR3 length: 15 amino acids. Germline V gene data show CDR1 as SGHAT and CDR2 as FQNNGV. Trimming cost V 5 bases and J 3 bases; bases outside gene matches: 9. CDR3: CASSRGTGRVYEQYF. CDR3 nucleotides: TGTGCCAGCAGCCGTGGGACAGGACGGGTCTACGAGCAGTACTTC. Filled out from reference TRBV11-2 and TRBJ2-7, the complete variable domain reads EAGVAQSPRYKIIEKRQSVAFWCNPISGHATLYWYQQILGQGPKLLIQFQNNGVVDDSQLPKDRFSAERLKGVDSTLKIQPAKLEDSAVYLCASSRGTGRVYEQYFGPGTRLTVT.

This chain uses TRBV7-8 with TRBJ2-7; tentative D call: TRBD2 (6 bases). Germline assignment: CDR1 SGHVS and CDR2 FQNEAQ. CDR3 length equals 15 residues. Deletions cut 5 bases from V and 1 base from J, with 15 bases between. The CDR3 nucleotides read TGTGCCAGCAGCGGAGGGCCAGCTGTGTCCTACGAGCAGTACTTC. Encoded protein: CASSGGPAVSYEQYF.

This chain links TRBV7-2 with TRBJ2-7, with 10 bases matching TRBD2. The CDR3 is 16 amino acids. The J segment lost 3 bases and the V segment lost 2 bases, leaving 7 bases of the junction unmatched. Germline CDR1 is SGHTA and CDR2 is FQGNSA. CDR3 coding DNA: TGTGCCAGCAGCTTACTCCCAGCGGGGGGGGTCTACGAGCAGTACTTC. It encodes CASSLLPAGGVYEQYF.

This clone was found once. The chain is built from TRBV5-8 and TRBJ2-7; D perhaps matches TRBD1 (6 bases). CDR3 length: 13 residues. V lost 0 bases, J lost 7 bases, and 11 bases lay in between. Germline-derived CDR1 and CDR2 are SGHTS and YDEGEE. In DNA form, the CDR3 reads TGTGCCAGCAGCTTGGACAGGGCTCGGGAGCAGTACTTC. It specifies CASSLDRAREQYF.

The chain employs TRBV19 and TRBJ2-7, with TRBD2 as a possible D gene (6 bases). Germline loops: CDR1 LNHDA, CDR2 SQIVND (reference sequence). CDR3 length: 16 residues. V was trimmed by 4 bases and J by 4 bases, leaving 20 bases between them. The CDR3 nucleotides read TGTGCCAGTAGTACATCAACGGGTCCCGGGGGATACGAGCAGTACTTC. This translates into CASSTSTGPGGYEQYF.